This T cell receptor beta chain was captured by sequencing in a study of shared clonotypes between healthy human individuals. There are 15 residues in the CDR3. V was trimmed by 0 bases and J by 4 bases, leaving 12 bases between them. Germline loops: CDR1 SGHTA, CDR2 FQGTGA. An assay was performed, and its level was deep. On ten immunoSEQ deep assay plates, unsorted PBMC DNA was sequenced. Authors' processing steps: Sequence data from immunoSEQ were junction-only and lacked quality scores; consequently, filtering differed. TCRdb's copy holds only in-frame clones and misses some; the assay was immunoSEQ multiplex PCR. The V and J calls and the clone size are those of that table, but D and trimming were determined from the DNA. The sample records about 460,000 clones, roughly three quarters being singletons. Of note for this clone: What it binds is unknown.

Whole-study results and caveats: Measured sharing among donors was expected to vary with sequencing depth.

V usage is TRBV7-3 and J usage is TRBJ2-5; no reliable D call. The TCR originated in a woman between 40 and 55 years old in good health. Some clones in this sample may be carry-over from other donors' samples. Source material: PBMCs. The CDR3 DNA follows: TGTGCCAGCAGCTTAACCCCAAATGCCTTAGAGACCCAGTACTTC. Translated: CASSLTPNALETQYF.